These 15 T cell receptor beta chains share one sample of origin, sequenced in a study of T cells in tuberculosis. This table comes from immunoSEQ multiplex PCR, and its TCRdb copy is limited to in-frame clones, with some not included. The sample holds more than 35,000 clones, around 96% seen once. The specimen sequenced was PBMCs. The source is a donor between 10 and 29 years old with latent tuberculosis or without tuberculosis infection.

The chain has TRBV19 and TRBJ1-5, with 10 nucleotides matching TRBD1. Germline V lookup: CDR1 LNHDA, CDR2 SQIVND (reference sequence). This CDR3 comprises 17 residues. With V trimmed by 3 bases and J by 2 bases, 7 bases remained unmatched. Here the CDR3 reads CASSIYGTGVGNQPQHF. The CDR3 bases are TGTGCCAGTAGTATTTATGGGACAGGGGTAGGCAATCAGCCCCAGCATTTT.

The genes are TRBV9 and TRBJ2-7; tentatively, D is TRBD1 (6 bases). CDR1 and CDR2 (germline): SGDLS, YYNGEE. The CDR3 runs to 14 residues. Trimming took 4 bases from V and 7 from J, leaving 18 bases between them. Here the CDR3 reads CASSPTWGTREQYF. CDR3 coding DNA: TGTGCCAGCAGCCCCACCTGGGGGACAAGGGAGCAGTACTTC.

This chain connects TRBV7-3 to TRBJ1-1; D possibly corresponds to TRBD1 (5 bases). Per germline, CDR1 SGHTA and CDR2 FQGTGA. V lost 3 bases and J lost 1, with 6 bases in between. The CDR3 runs to 13 residues. CDR3 in DNA: TGTGCCAGCAGCTTCCAGGGGAACACTGAAGCTTTCTTT. This gives the protein CASSFQGNTEAFF.

V gene TRBV7-2 combines with J gene TRBJ1-1; TRBD1 is a possible D gene (5 bases). The germline V gene has CDR1 SGHTA and CDR2 FQGNSA. This CDR3 spans 13 amino acids. Trimming shortened V by 5 bases and J by 4 bases, and 11 bases separated the two germline ends. Written as DNA, the CDR3 is TGTGCCAGCAGCCCGGGGGTTGGCACTGAAGCTTTCTTT. It specifies CASSPGVGTEAFF.

The chain joins TRBV7-9 to TRBJ2-7, with 7 positions matching TRBD2. The length of the CDR3 is 19 residues. Germline trimming cut 0 bases from V and 5 bases from J; bases unmatched to any gene: 19. From germline, CDR1 is SEHNR and CDR2 FQNEAQ (reference sequence). CDR3 loop: CASSLALTAGPQTLHEQYF. Written as DNA, the CDR3 is TGTGCCAGCAGCTTAGCCTTAACAGCGGGACCCCAAACCCTCCACGAGCAGTACTTC. Full variable domain (missing parts from reference TRBV7-9 and TRBJ2-7): DTGVSQNPRHKITKRGQNVTFRCDPISEHNRLYWYRQTLGQGPEFLTYFQNEAQLEKSRLLSDRFSAERPKGSFSTLEIQRTEQGDSAMYLCASSLALTAGPQTLHEQYFGPGTRLTVT.

This chain connects TRBV18 to TRBJ2-7; 8 nucleotides align to TRBD1. The V segment lost 1 base and the J segment 3 bases; nucleotides outside the gene matches: 5. The CDR3 totals 15 residues. Germline values: CDR1 KGHSH, CDR2 LQKENI. DNA of the CDR3: TGTGCCAGCTCACCACAGGGACAGGCGGACTACGAGCAGTACTTC. Amino acids: CASSPQGQADYEQYF.

The chain joins TRBV11-2 to TRBJ2-1; D is perhaps TRBD1 (6 bases). CDR3 length equals 15 residues. V dropped 8 bases and J dropped 4 bases, with 18 bases sitting between them. Per the germline V gene, CDR1 is SGHAT and CDR2 is FQNNGV. CDR3 sequence: CASLTGTPPYNEQFF. CDR3 in DNA: TGTGCCAGCCTTACCGGGACACCACCGTACAATGAGCAGTTCTTC.

The CDR3 loop is CASSWAIGYSYEQYF. CDR3 nucleotide sequence: TGTGCCAGCAGTTGGGCCATCGGATACTCCTACGAGCAGTACTTC. This rearrangement joins TRBV27 to TRBJ2-7; D gene ambiguous. Germline loops: CDR1 MNHEY, CDR2 SMNVEV (reference sequence). V dropped 4 bases and J dropped 0 bases, with 13 bases sitting between them. CDR3 size: 15 residues.

The chain combines TRBV6-5 with TRBJ2-5; 7 bases line up with TRBD1. The germline V gene encodes CDR1 MNHEY and CDR2 SVGAGI. J was trimmed by 9 bases and V by 6 bases; bases with no gene match: 10. The CDR3 is made up of 13 amino acids. The CDR3: CASSQGQVSAQYF. The CDR3 nucleotides are TGTGCCAGCAGCCAAGGACAGGTTTCGGCCCAGTACTTC.

The gene calls are TRBV7-2 and TRBJ1-3, with a weak D call TRBD1 (6 bases). The CDR3 has 15 amino acids. Germline V gene data show CDR1 as SGHTA and CDR2 as FQGNSA. V gave up 3 bases and J gave up 2 bases, with 11 bases separating them. The CDR3 region is CASSFRGSTGNTIYF. The CDR3 region has the DNA TGTGCCAGCAGCTTTAGGGGGTCTACTGGAAACACCATATATTTT.

This chain connects TRBV30 to TRBJ2-2; 7 bases map to TRBD2. Germline trimming cut 5 bases from V and 5 bases from J; bases unmatched to any gene: 5. Germline V CDR1 and CDR2: GTSNPN, SVGIG (reference sequence). This CDR3 spans 13 amino acids. Written as DNA, the CDR3 is TGTGCCTGGGGAAGCGGGGTAACCGGGGAGCTGTTTTTT. Translated: CAWGSGVTGELFF.

This clone was picked up one time. The chain links TRBV5-6 to TRBJ2-7; 7 bases align to TRBD1. The CDR3 runs 14 residues. Germline V gene sequence: CDR1 SGHDT, CDR2 YYEEEE. V lost 2 bases to trimming and J lost 0 bases; unmatched junction nucleotides: 2. The CDR3: CASSLWDSSYEQYF. The CDR3 DNA reads as TGTGCCAGCAGCTTATGGGACAGCTCCTACGAGCAGTACTTC.

The chain combines TRBV5-1 with TRBJ2-3; 14 positions agree with TRBD2. V was pared by 4 bases and J by 4 bases, with 8 bases of the junction left unmatched. The germline CDR1 and CDR2 sequences are SGHRS and YFSETQ. CDR3 length: 17 amino acids. CDR3 bases: TGCGCCAGCAGCCTGGAAGGGACTAGCGGGAGTGCAGATACGCAGTATTTT. Amino acid sequence: CASSLEGTSGSADTQYF.

The rearrangement joins TRBV27 to TRBJ1-2; D may be TRBD1 (5 bases). CDR1 is MNHEY and CDR2 is SMNVEV in the germline V gene (reference sequence). The CDR3 has 15 amino acids. Trimming took 5 bases from V and 4 from J, leaving 17 bases between them. CDR3 region: CASSPLFTGIYGYTF. The CDR3 nucleotides read TGTGCCAGCAGTCCCCTTTTTACAGGAATCTATGGCTACACCTTC.

This rearrangement joins TRBV15 to TRBJ2-2; maybe TRBD2 (5 bases). V lost 2 bases and J 3 bases, leaving 13 bases between the germline ends. Looked up from germline, CDR1 is LNHNV and CDR2 is YYDKDF (reference sequence). This CDR3 contains 16 residues. The CDR3 DNA follows: TGTGCCACCAGCAGACAGGCAGGAGCGGACACCGGGGAGCTGTTTTTT. The encoded protein is CATSRQAGADTGELFF.